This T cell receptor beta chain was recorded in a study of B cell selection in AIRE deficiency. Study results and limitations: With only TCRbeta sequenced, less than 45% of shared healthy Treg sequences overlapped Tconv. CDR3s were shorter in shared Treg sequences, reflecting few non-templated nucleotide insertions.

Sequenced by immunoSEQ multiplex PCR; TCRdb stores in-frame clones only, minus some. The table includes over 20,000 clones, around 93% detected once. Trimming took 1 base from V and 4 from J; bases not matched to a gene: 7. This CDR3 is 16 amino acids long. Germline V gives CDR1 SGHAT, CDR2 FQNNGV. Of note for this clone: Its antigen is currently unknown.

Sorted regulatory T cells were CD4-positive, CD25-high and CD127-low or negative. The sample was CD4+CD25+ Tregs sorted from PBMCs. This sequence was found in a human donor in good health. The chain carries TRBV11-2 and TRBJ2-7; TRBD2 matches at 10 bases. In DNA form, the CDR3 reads TGTGCCAGCAGCTTAGGTCTAGCGGGGGCTCAATACGAGCAGTACTTC. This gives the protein CASSLGLAGAQYEQYF.